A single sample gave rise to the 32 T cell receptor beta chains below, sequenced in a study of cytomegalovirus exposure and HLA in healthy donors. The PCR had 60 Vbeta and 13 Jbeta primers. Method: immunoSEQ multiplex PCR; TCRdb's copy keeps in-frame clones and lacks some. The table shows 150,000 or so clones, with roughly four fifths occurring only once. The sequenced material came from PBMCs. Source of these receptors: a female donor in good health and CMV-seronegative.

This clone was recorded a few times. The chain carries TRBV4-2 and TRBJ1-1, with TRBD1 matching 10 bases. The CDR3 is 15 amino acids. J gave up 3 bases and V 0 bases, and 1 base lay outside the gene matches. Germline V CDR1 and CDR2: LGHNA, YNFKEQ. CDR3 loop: CASSQEGTGDTEAFF. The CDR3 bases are TGTGCCAGCAGCCAAGAGGGGACAGGGGACACTGAAGCTTTCTTT.

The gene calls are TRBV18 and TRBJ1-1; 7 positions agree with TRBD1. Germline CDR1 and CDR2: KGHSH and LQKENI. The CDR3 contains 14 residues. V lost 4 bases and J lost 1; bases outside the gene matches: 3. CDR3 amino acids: CASSQGQPNTEAFF. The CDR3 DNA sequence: TGTGCCAGCTCACAGGGACAGCCGAACACTGAAGCTTTCTTT.

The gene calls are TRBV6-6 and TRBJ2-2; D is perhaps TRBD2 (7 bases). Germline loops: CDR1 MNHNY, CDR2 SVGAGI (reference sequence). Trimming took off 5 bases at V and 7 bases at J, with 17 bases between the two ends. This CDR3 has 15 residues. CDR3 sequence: CASSRGNREGGELFF. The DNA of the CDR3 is TGTGCCAGCAGTAGGGGAAACAGGGAGGGCGGGGAGCTGTTTTTT.

The DNA of the CDR3 is TGTGCCAGCAGCGACAGCTGGAATGAGCAGTTCTTC. As protein: CASSDSWNEQFF. The rearrangement uses TRBV7-8 and TRBJ2-1; D is possibly TRBD1 (5 bases). V gave up 5 bases and J gave up 7 bases, with 9 bases separating them. Germline V gives CDR1 SGHVS, CDR2 FQNEAQ. The CDR3 has 12 residues. Full variable domain (remainder filled in from reference TRBV7-8 and TRBJ2-1): GAGVSQSPRYKVAKRGQDVALRCDPISGHVSLFWYQQALGQGPEFLTYFQNEAQLDKSGLPSDRFFAERPEGSVSTLKIQRTQQEDSAVYLCASSDSWNEQFFGPGTRLTVL.

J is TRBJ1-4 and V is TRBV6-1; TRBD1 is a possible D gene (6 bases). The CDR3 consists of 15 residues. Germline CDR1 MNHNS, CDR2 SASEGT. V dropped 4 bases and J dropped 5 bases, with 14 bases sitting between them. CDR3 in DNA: TGTGCCAGCAGTGTAGGGGGATCTTTGAATGAAAAACTGTTTTTT. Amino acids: CASSVGGSLNEKLFF.

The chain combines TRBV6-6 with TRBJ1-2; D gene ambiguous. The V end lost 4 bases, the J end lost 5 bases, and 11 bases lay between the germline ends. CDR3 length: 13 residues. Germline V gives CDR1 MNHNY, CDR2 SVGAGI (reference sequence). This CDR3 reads CASSLTTGYGYTF. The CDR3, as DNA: TGTGCCAGCAGTTTAACGACGGGTTATGGCTACACCTTC.

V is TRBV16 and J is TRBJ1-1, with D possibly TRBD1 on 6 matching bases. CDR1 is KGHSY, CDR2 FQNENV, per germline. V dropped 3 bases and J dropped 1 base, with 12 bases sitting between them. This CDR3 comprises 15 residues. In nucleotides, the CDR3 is TGTGCCAGCAGCCACTCTTTCAGGGGGAACACTGAAGCTTTCTTT. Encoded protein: CASSHSFRGNTEAFF.

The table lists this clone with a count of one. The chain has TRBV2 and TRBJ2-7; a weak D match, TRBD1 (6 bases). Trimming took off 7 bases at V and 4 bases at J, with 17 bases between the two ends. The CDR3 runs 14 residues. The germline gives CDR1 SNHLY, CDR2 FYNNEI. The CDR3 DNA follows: TGTGCCAGCAAAACAGGACAGCCCACTTACGAGCAGTACTTC. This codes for CASKTGQPTYEQYF.

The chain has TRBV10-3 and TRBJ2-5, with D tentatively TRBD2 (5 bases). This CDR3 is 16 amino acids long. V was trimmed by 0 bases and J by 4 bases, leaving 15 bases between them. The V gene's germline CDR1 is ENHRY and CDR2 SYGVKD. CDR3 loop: CAISESPRGSGETQYF. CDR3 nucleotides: TGTGCCATCAGTGAGTCGCCGCGAGGGAGCGGAGAGACCCAGTACTTC.

The chain's CDR3 is CASSLLTSSGTQYF. CDR3 DNA sequence: TGTGCCAGCAGCTTATTGACTTCCTCCGGGACGCAGTATTTT. The chain carries TRBV7-8 and TRBJ2-3; D unresolved. The V end lost 2 bases, the J end lost 9 bases, and 15 bases lay between the germline ends. The CDR3 sequence is 14 residues long. CDR1 and CDR2 (germline): SGHVS, FQNEAQ.

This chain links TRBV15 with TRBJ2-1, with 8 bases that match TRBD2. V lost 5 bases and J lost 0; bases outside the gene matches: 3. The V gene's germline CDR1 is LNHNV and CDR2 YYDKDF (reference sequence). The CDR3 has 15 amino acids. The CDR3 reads CATSGSGSSYNEQFF. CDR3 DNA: TGTGCCACCAGCGGAAGCGGGAGCTCCTACAATGAGCAGTTCTTC. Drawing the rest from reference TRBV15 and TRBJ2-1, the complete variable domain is DAMVIQNPRYQVTQFGKPVTLSCSQTLNHNVMYWYQQKSSQAPKLLFHYYDKDFNNEADTPDNFQSRRPNTSFCFLDIRSPGLGDTAMYLCATSGSGSSYNEQFFGPGTRLTVL.

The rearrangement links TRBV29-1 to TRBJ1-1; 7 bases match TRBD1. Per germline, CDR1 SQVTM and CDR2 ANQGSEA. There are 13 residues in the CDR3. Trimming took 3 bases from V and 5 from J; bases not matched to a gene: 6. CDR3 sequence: CSVDYRGGTEAFF. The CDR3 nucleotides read TGCAGCGTTGACTACAGGGGTGGGACTGAAGCTTTCTTT.

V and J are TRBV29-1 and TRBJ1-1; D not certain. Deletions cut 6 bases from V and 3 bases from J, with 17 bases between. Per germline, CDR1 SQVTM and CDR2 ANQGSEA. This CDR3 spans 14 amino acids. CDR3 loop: CSVAIGLSYTEAFF. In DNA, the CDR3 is TGCAGCGTCGCCATCGGACTGTCGTACACTGAAGCTTTCTTT.

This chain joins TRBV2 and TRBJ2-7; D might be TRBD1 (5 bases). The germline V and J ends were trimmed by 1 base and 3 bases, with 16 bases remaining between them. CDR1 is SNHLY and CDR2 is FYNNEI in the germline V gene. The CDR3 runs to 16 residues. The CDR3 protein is CASSEDGAYTGYEQYF. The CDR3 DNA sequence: TGTGCCAGCAGTGAAGATGGGGCCTATACGGGCTACGAGCAGTACTTC.

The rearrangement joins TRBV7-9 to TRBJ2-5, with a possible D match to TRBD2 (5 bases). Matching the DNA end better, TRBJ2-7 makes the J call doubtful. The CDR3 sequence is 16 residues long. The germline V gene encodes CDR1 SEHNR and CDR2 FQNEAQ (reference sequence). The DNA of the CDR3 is TGTGCCAGCAGCCCAACCGACTATCCTGCCGCCTACGAGCAGTACTTC. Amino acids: CASSPTDYPAAYEQYF.

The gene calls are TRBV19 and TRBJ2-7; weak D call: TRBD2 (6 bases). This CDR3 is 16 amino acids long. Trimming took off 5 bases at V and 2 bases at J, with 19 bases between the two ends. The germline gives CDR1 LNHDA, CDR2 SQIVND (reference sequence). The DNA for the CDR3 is TGTGCCAGTAGTTTTACCCTGGGGGGTGGGACCTACGAGCAGTACTTC. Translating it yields CASSFTLGGGTYEQYF. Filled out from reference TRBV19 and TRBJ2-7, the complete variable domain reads DGGITQSPKYLFRKEGQNVTLSCEQNLNHDAMYWYRQDPGQGLRLIYYSQIVNDFQKGDIAEGYSVSREKKESFPLTVTSAQKNPTAFYLCASSFTLGGGTYEQYFGPGTRLTVT.

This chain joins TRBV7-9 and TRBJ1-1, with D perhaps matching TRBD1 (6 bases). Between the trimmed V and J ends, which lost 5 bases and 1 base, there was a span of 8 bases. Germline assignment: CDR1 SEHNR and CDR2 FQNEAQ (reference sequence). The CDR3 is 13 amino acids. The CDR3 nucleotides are TGTGCCAGCAGCATACAGGGGAACACTGAAGCTTTCTTT. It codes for CASSIQGNTEAFF.

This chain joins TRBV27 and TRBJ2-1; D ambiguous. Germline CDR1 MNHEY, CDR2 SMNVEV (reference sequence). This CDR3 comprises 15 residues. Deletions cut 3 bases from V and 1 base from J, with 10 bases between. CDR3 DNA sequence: TGTGCCAGCAGTTTTGTCCACGGGTCCTACAATGAGCAGTTCTTC. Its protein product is CASSFVHGSYNEQFF.

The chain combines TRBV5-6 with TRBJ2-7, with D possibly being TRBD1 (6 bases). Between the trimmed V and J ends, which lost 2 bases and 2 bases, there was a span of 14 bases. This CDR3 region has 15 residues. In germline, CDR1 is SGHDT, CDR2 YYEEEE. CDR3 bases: TGTGCCAGCAGCTTAAGAGGAGGACAGACCTACGAGCAGTACTTC. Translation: CASSLRGGQTYEQYF.

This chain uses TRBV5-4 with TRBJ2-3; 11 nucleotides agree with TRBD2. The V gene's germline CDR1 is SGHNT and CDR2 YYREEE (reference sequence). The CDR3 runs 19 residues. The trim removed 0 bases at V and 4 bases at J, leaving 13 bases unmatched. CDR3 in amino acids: CASSLEIQGLAGGPDTQYF. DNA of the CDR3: TGTGCCAGCAGCTTGGAGATTCAGGGCCTAGCGGGAGGTCCAGATACGCAGTATTTT. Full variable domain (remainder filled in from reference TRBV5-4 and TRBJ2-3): ETGVTQSPTHLIKTRGQQVTLRCSSQSGHNTVSWYQQALGQGPQFIFQYYREEENGRGNFPPRFSGLQFPNYSSELNVNALELDDSALYLCASSLEIQGLAGGPDTQYFGPGTRLTVL.

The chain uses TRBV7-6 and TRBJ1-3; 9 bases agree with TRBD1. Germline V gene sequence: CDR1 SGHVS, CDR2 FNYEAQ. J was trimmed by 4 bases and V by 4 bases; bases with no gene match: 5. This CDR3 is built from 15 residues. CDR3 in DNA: TGTGCCAGCAGCTCCGGGACAGGGAGAGGAAACACCATATATTTT. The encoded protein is CASSSGTGRGNTIYF.

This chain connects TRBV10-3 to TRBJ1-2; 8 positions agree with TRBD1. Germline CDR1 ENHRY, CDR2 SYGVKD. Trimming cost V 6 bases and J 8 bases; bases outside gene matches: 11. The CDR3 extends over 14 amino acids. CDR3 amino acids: CAIRGTGQEGGYTF. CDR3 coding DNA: TGTGCCATCAGAGGGACGGGACAGGAAGGGGGCTACACCTTC.

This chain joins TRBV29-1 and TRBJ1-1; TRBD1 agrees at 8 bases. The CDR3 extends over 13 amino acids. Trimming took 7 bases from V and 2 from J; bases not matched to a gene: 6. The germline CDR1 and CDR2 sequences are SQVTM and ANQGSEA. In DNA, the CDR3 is TGCAGCGCTAGCAGGGGGCTTAACACTGAAGCTTTCTTT. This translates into CSASRGLNTEAFF.

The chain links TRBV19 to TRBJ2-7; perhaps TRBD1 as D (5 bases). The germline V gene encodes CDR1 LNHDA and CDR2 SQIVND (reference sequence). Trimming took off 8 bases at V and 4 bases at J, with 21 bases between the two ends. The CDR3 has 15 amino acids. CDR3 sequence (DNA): TGTGCCAGTTCTTATGGAAGGGGATCCCTTTACGAGCAGTACTTC. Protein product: CASSYGRGSLYEQYF.

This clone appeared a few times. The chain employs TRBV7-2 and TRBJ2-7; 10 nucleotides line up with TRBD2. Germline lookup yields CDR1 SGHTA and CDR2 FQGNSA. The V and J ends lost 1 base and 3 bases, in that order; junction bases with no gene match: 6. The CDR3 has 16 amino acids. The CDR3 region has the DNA TGTGCCAGCAGCTTAGTGGCTAGCGGGAGTATCTACGAGCAGTACTTC. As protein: CASSLVASGSIYEQYF.

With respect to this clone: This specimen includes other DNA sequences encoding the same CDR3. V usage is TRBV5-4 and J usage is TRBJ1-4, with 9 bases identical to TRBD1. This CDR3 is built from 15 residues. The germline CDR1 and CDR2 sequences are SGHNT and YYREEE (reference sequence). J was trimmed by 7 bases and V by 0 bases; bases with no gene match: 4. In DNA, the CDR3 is TGTGCCAGCAGCTTGGACAGGGGGCTAGGTGAAAAACTGTTTTTT. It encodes CASSLDRGLGEKLFF.

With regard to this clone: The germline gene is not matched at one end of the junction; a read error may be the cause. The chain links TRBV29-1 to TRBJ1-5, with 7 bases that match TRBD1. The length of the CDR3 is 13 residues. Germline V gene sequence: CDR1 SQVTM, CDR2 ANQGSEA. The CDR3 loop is CSVEVGDSTGRNF. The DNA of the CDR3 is TGCAGCGTTGAAGTAGGAGATTCGACAGGGCGGAATTTT.

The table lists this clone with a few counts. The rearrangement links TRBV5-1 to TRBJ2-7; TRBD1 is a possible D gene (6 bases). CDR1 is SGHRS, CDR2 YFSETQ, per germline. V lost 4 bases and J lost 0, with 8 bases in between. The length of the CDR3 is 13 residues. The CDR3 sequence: CASSADSSYEQYF. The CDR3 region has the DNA TGCGCCAGCAGCGCGGACAGCTCCTACGAGCAGTACTTC.

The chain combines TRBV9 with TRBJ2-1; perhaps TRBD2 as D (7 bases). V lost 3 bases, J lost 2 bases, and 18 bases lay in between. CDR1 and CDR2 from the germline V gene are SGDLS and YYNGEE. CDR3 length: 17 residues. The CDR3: CASSGLGGQATYNEQFF. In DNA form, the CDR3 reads TGTGCCAGCAGCGGCCTCGGGGGGCAAGCCACCTACAATGAGCAGTTCTTC. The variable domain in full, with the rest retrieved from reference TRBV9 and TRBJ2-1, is DSGVTQTPKHLITATGQRVTLRCSPRSGDLSVYWYQQSLDQGLQFLIQYYNGEERAKGNILERFSAQQFPDLHSELNLSSLELGDSALYFCASSGLGGQATYNEQFFGPGTRLTVL.

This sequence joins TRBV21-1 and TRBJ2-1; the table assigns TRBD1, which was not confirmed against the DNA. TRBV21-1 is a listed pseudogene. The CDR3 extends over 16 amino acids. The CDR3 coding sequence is TGTGCCAGCAGCAAAGGCGTAGCAGGGATGGGTAATGAGCAGTTCTTC. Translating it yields CASSKGVAGMGNEQFF.

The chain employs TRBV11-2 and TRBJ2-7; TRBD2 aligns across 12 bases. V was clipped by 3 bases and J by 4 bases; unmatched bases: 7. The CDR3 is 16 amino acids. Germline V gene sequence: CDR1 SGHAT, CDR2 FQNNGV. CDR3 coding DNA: TGTGCCAGCAGCTTTCCTCTAGCGGGAGGGAAATACGAGCAGTACTTC. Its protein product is CASSFPLAGGKYEQYF. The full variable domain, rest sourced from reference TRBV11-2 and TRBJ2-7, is EAGVAQSPRYKIIEKRQSVAFWCNPISGHATLYWYQQILGQGPKLLIQFQNNGVVDDSQLPKDRFSAERLKGVDSTLKIQPAKLEDSAVYLCASSFPLAGGKYEQYFGPGTRLTVT.

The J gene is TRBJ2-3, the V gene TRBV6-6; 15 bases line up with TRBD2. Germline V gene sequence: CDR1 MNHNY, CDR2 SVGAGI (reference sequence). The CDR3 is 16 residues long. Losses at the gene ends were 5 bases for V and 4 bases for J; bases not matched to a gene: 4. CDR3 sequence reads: CASSTGLAGGPDTQYF. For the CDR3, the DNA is TGTGCCAGCAGTACGGGACTAGCGGGAGGCCCAGATACGCAGTATTTT.